The 4 T cell receptor beta chains presented below share a single source sample, sequenced in a study of blood T cell repertoires in COVID-19. Measured with immunoSEQ multiplex PCR; TCRdb has only the in-frame clones, and not every one. The sample carries around 250,000 clones, about four fifths recorded once. The sample taken for sequencing was peripheral blood. All receptors derive from a woman between 18 and 30 years old with acute or convalescent COVID-19.

J is TRBJ2-1 and V is TRBV5-1, with TRBD2 matching 8 bases. V lost 0 bases to trimming and J lost 0 bases; unmatched junction nucleotides: 2. The CDR3 runs to 16 residues. Germline V gene data show CDR1 as SGHRS and CDR2 as YFSETQ. The CDR3 nucleotides read TGCGCCAGCAGCTTGGGACTAGCGAGCTCCTACAATGAGCAGTTCTTC. Its protein product is CASSLGLASSYNEQFF.

The chain carries TRBV19 and TRBJ1-2; 7 bases match TRBD1. The CDR3 runs 12 residues. The germline V gene encodes CDR1 LNHDA and CDR2 SQIVND (reference sequence). With V trimmed by 8 bases and J by 4 bases, 4 bases remained unmatched. CDR3 sequence reads: CASYTGVYGYTF. As DNA, the CDR3 is TGTGCCAGTTATACAGGGGTCTATGGCTACACCTTC. The full variable domain, rest sourced from reference TRBV19 and TRBJ1-2, is DGGITQSPKYLFRKEGQNVTLSCEQNLNHDAMYWYRQDPGQGLRLIYYSQIVNDFQKGDIAEGYSVSREKKESFPLTVTSAQKNPTAFYLCASYTGVYGYTFGSGTRLTVV.

The chain employs TRBV5-1 and TRBJ1-1, with 8 bases that match TRBD1. The trim removed 2 bases at V and 8 bases at J, leaving 8 bases unmatched. The germline V gene has CDR1 SGHRS and CDR2 YFSETQ. The CDR3 sequence is 14 residues long. This CDR3 is CASSLGQGGGEAFF. As DNA, the CDR3 is TGCGCCAGCAGCTTAGGACAGGGAGGAGGCGAAGCTTTCTTT.

This chain links TRBV3-1 (or the pseudogene TRBV3-2) with TRBJ1-6, with D possibly matching TRBD1 (6 bases). The CDR3 runs to 14 residues. Germline V lookup: CDR1 LGHDT, CDR2 YNNKEL (reference sequence). V gave up 4 bases and J gave up 7 bases, with 11 bases separating them. The CDR3 DNA follows: TGTGCCAGCAGCCCCTGGACAGTCAATTCACCCCTCCACTTT. It encodes CASSPWTVNSPLHF.